This T cell receptor beta chain was captured by sequencing in a study of identical twins. The trim removed 4 bases at V and 7 bases at J, leaving 7 bases unmatched. This CDR3 is built from 16 residues. The germline V gene encodes CDR1 LGHDT and CDR2 YNNKEL (reference sequence). TCRdb independently ran MiXCR on the 5' RACE reads; one entry per CDR3 protein. The sample consists of about 810,000 distinct CDR3 sequences, 9% to 15% of them appearing once. This clonotype was seen more than once but under ten times. The sample was also reused in another study, on yellow fever vaccine responses in identical twins.

The chain has TRBV3-1 and TRBJ1-6, with 10 bases matching TRBD1. The TCR originated in a woman between 18 and 29 years old in good health. The material sequenced was PBMCs. The CDR3 DNA sequence: TGTGCCAGCAGCCCGAGGACAGGGGGGAGCAATTCACCCCTCCACTTT. This codes for CASSPRTGGSNSPLHF.